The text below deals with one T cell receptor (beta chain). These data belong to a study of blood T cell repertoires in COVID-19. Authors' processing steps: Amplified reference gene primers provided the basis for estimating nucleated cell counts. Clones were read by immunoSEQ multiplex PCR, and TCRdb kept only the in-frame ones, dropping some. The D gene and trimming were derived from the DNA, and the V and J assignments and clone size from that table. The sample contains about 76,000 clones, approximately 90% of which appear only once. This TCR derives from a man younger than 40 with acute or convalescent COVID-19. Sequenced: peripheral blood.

The CDR3 DNA reads TGTGCCAGCAGTTCAGGGGGTATTGGCTACACCTTC. It translates to CASSSGGIGYTF. This rearrangement joins TRBV12-3 or TRBV12-4 to TRBJ1-2; 7 bases map to TRBD1. The CDR3 covers 12 residues. V shed 4 bases and J 7 bases; nucleotides not matched to a gene: 3.